A selection of T cell receptor beta chains follows, all from one sample in a study of shared clonotypes between healthy human individuals. The data were produced by immunoSEQ multiplex PCR, yet TCRdb's version contains in-frame clones alone and is incomplete. The sample consists of about 2.3 million clones, just over 90% of them appearing once. The material sequenced was naive CD4+ T cells from PBMCs. The source of these receptors is a man between 18 and 29 years old in good health. Some clones in this sample may be carry-over from other donors' samples. CDR3s include the opening cysteine and the closing phenylalanine or tryptophan. A D gene is named only where the DNA matches it firmly. Clone size is given for some rows only: seen once, a few or many times, or a class if the clone is expanded.

cdr3_aa: CASTLAGGGTDTQYF
cdr3_nt: TGCGCCAGCACGCTAGCGGGAGGGGGCACAGATACGCAGTATTTT
v_call: TRBV4-1
j_call: TRBJ2-3
d_call: TRBD2
clone_size: .

cdr3_aa: CASSPPVSGGGEEDGYTF
cdr3_nt: TGCGCCAGCAGCCCCCCCGTTAGCGGTGGGGGCGAAGAAGATGGCTACACCTTC
v_call: TRBV4-1
j_call: TRBJ1-2
d_call: .
clone_size: .

cdr3_aa: CASSSQGAGANVLTF
cdr3_nt: TGTGCCAGCAGTTCACAGGGCGCTGGGGCCAACGTCCTGACTTTC
v_call: TRBV27
j_call: TRBJ2-6
d_call: .
clone_size: .

cdr3_aa: CSVARDYEQYF
cdr3_nt: TGCAGCGTGGCGCGGGACTACGAGCAGTACTTC
v_call: TRBV29-1
j_call: TRBJ2-7
d_call: .
clone_size: .

cdr3_aa: CASSSPGLAGETQYF
cdr3_nt: TGTGCCAGCAGCTCGCCGGGACTAGCGGGAGAGACCCAGTACTTC
v_call: TRBV7-2
j_call: TRBJ2-5
d_call: TRBD2
clone_size: .

cdr3_aa: CASSSQTSGMGTEQFF
cdr3_nt: TGCGCCAGCAGCTCGCAGACTAGCGGGATGGGCACTGAGCAGTTCTTC
v_call: TRBV5-1
j_call: TRBJ2-1
d_call: TRBD2
clone_size: .

cdr3_aa: CASKVAETYNEQFF
cdr3_nt: TGTGCCAGCAAGGTAGCGGAGACCTACAATGAGCAGTTCTTC
v_call: TRBV7-7
j_call: TRBJ2-1
d_call: .
clone_size: .

cdr3_aa: CASSLDGRFNQPQHF
cdr3_nt: TGTGCCAGCAGCTTAGATGGCAGGTTCAATCAGCCCCAGCATTTT
v_call: TRBV11-2
j_call: TRBJ1-5
d_call: .
clone_size: .

cdr3_aa: CASSLRTTDTEAFF
cdr3_nt: TGTGCCAGCAGCTTGAGGACGACGGACACTGAAGCTTTCTTT
v_call: TRBV5-7
j_call: TRBJ1-1
d_call: .
clone_size: once

cdr3_aa: CASSLGDSWVAEQYF
cdr3_nt: TGCGCCAGCAGCTTGGGGGACTCCTGGGTGGCCGAGCAGTACTTC
v_call: TRBV5-1
j_call: TRBJ2-7
d_call: .
clone_size: .

cdr3_aa: CASSESLAGVGTDTQYF
cdr3_nt: TGTGCCAGCAGTGAGAGCCTAGCGGGAGTCGGCACAGATACGCAGTATTTT
v_call: TRBV2
j_call: TRBJ2-3
d_call: TRBD2
clone_size: .

cdr3_aa: CASSPPGLAGGNEQFF
cdr3_nt: TGTGCCAGCTCACCACCGGGACTAGCGGGAGGGAATGAGCAGTTCTTC
v_call: TRBV18
j_call: TRBJ2-1
d_call: TRBD2
clone_size: few

cdr3_aa: CASSLTRERNEQFF
cdr3_nt: TGTGCCAGCAGCTTAACGCGGGAGAGGAATGAGCAGTTCTTC
v_call: TRBV7-3
j_call: TRBJ2-1
d_call: TRBD2
clone_size: .

cdr3_aa: CASSLGGGYTF
cdr3_nt: TGTGCCAGCAGTTTAGGGGGTGGCTACACCTTC
v_call: TRBV27
j_call: TRBJ1-2
d_call: .
clone_size: .

cdr3_aa: CASSANREIYGELFF
cdr3_nt: TGTGCCAGCAGTGCCAACAGGGAAATCTACGGGGAGCTGTTTTTT
v_call: TRBV25-1
j_call: TRBJ2-2
d_call: .
clone_size: .

cdr3_aa: CASTETRSAKKQPQHF
cdr3_nt: TGTGCCAGTACGGAAACGCGGTCAGCAAAGAAGCAGCCCCAGCATTTT
v_call: TRBV19
j_call: TRBJ1-5
d_call: .
clone_size: .

cdr3_aa: CASSGTGEETQYF
cdr3_nt: TGTGCCAGCAGTGGGACAGGGGAAGAGACCCAGTACTTC
v_call: TRBV2
j_call: TRBJ2-5
d_call: TRBD1
clone_size: .

cdr3_aa: CASSPRSFDEQFF
cdr3_nt: TGTGCCAGCTCACCACGAAGTTTTGATGAGCAGTTCTTC
v_call: TRBV18
j_call: TRBJ2-1
d_call: .
clone_size: .

cdr3_aa: CASSSPQGVWNEQFF
cdr3_nt: TGTGCCAGCAGCTCCCCACAGGGCGTCTGGAATGAGCAGTTCTTC
v_call: TRBV28
j_call: TRBJ2-1
d_call: .
clone_size: .

cdr3_aa: CASSPKGLAYYEQYF
cdr3_nt: TGTGCCAGTAGTCCAAAGGGACTAGCGTACTACGAGCAGTACTTC
v_call: TRBV19
j_call: TRBJ2-7
d_call: TRBD2
clone_size: .

cdr3_aa: CASSPLGGQGASEQYF
cdr3_nt: TGTGCCAGCAGCCCTCTTGGCGGGCAGGGGGCGAGCGAGCAGTACTTC
v_call: TRBV7-6
j_call: TRBJ2-7
d_call: TRBD1
clone_size: .

cdr3_aa: CASSQGQTYEQYF
cdr3_nt: TGTGCCAGCAGCCAGGGACAGACCTACGAGCAGTACTTC
v_call: TRBV7-2
j_call: TRBJ2-7
d_call: TRBD1
clone_size: .

cdr3_aa: CASRRRIMNTEAFF
cdr3_nt: TGTGCCAGCAGACGACGGATCATGAACACTGAAGCTTTCTTT
v_call: TRBV2
j_call: TRBJ1-1
d_call: .
clone_size: .

cdr3_aa: CASSRRRDQETQYF
cdr3_nt: TGTGCCAGCAGCCGCCGGCGGGACCAAGAGACCCAGTACTTC
v_call: TRBV28
j_call: TRBJ2-5
d_call: .
clone_size: .

cdr3_aa: CASSPLGGGTEAFF
cdr3_nt: TGTGCCAGCTCACCCCTCGGGGGTGGGACTGAAGCTTTCTTT
v_call: TRBV18
j_call: TRBJ1-1
d_call: .
clone_size: .

cdr3_aa: CASSPPTSAHSGTDTQYF
cdr3_nt: TGCGCCAGCAGCCCCCCCACTAGCGCGCACTCGGGGACAGATACGCAGTATTTT
v_call: TRBV5-1
j_call: TRBJ2-3
d_call: TRBD2
clone_size: .

cdr3_aa: CASGTDPHVHNEQFF
cdr3_nt: TGTGCCAGCGGGACTGACCCCCACGTCCACAATGAGCAGTTCTTC
v_call: TRBV9
j_call: TRBJ2-1
d_call: .
clone_size: .

cdr3_aa: CASSLAGFPGAYEQYF
cdr3_nt: TGTGCCAGCAGCTTGGCCGGATTCCCAGGGGCCTACGAGCAGTACTTC
v_call: TRBV5-4
j_call: TRBJ2-7
d_call: .
clone_size: .

cdr3_aa: CASSPLPGANVLTF
cdr3_nt: TGCGCCAGCAGCCCTCTTCCCGGGGCCAACGTCCTGACTTTC
v_call: TRBV4-1
j_call: TRBJ2-6
d_call: .
clone_size: .